This TCR beta chain emerged from a study of T-cell reconstitution after alpha-beta-depleted transplantation in children. Unique molecular identifiers tagged the TCRbeta library. TCRdb redid the calling of the PCR reads with MiXCR, one entry per CDR3 protein. The sample records 200,000 or so distinct CDR3 sequences, roughly 6% being singletons. This clonotype was seen more than once but under ten times. This specimen consisted of PBMCs, obtained before TCRalphabeta/CD19-depleted stem cell transplant. This clonotype was obtained from a girl younger than two with combined immunodeficiency, due to receive a stem cell transplant.

CDR3 protein: CASSLLGVRNQPQHF. The CDR3 DNA is TGTGCCAGCAGCCTTTTGGGGGTTCGTAATCAGCCCCAGCATTTT. The rearrangement uses TRBV5-5 and TRBJ1-5, with D tentatively TRBD1 (5 bases). Trimming stripped 4 bases from V and 4 bases from J, with 15 bases between. Germline CDR1 reads SGHKS; CDR2 reads YYEKEE (reference sequence). The CDR3 has 15 amino acids.